This T cell receptor beta chain was obtained from a study of beta chain features in type 1 diabetes (dated by TCRdb to the late 2010s). About the investigation overall: Mean age, gender distribution, total cell number and subset yield were not different between patients and healthy donors. Across all samples, almost 110 million sorted cells were examined, and cell number per subset correlated strongly with RNA yield. In the study, TCRB repertoires of sorted circulating CD4+ T cell subsets from recently diagnosed type 1 diabetes patients were compared with those of matched healthy donors. Regulatory and stem cell-like memory subsets were isolated from only 8 patients and about 8 healthy donors, whereas naive and central memory subsets came from all 28 donors. Broader findings and caveats from the paper: The naive, central memory and regulatory TCRB repertoires appeared to resemble one another more closely among patients than among healthy donors. A moderate but significant shortening of TCRB CDR3 length was observed in type 1 diabetes patients in all four CD4+ subsets. Patients with type 1 diabetes made fewer insertions and deleted more nucleotides at VDJ recombination sites, implying thymic rearrangement abnormalities. Because cDNA was sequenced instead of genomic DNA, highly expressing activated cells could be over-represented, though the groups showed no difference in activation or CD3 levels. Because the HLA sub-analyses included only small numbers of individuals, any influence of HLA type on TCRB rearrangement was left unresolved. Shorter templates might be favored by PCR, yet because patient and control samples were amplified and corrected together, any such skew would affect both groups equally.

The CDR1 and CDR2 encoded by the germline V gene are SGHRS and YFSETQ. From the cysteine up to the phenylalanine, the CDR3 has a length of 16 residues. Only the CDR3 region is kept as DNA, spanning 48 bases read in frame from base 1. Germline trimming amounts to 3 bases on V and 1 base on J, with 8 as the count of junction bases outside the gene matches. From each donor, a single peripheral blood sample of around 120 mL on average was drawn into heparinised tubes. Using a panel that included CD45RO, CCR7, CD25, CD127, CD95 and CD27, naive, central memory, regulatory and stem cell-like memory CD4+ T cells were sorted on a BD FACSAria II. All sorted populations exceeded 95% purity. Right away, PBMCs were isolated by Lymphoprep density gradient centrifugation and were stained directly, with no culture step. So that batch effects would be minimized, each experiment stained and sorted samples in pairs, pairing one healthy donor with one patient.

This clone was seen more than once but under ten times. Its antigen has not been determined. It has no much larger one-base neighbor in the sample; base qualities were not kept. The entire amount of isolated RNA was reverse transcribed using the High Capacity cDNA Reverse Transcription Kit, so the sequenced TCRB transcripts were expressed ones. Deep immunoSEQ sequencing was performed on naive, central memory and regulatory T cell samples, with an average of about 3.6 million total reads per sample. After sorted cells were lysed in RLT buffer, RNA was extracted with DNase-treated RNeasy Micro or Mini kits, with the choice depending on cell number. To prevent cross-contamination, every cell subset was processed on its own, while patient and healthy donor samples were processed together. The immunoSEQ multiplex PCR was used to amplify TCRB sequences from cDNA, yielding 87-bp fragments that span the CDR3 region. Amplicons were sequenced on the Illumina HiSeq platform. As for the original processing: Synthetic template baselines were used to correct PCR bias computationally, reads within Hamming distance 2 were collapsed together, and singletons that could not be merged were discarded. By aligning reads against IMGT, V, D and J genes, CDR3 length, and insertions or deletions at six rearrangement sites were assigned. Within each subset, clonotype counts were normalized to sorted cell number, after which true diversity and Gini coefficients were computed with the tcR R package. The overlap coefficient, calculated on TCRB nucleotide sequences, was used to measure repertoire sharing. Out-of-frame TCRB sequences from naive cells were analyzed to stand in for the pre-selection repertoire. In its TCRdb copy, this immuneACCESS table keeps in-frame sequences only and misses some clones. Where compared with another copy, unresolved V genes explain less than half of these, and the others have no known cause. That table furnishes V, J and clone size, whereas the DNA furnished D and trimming. This sample gives around 250,000 clones in total; about 14% of them show up just once. About 0.018% of the sample is in the top ten clones.

The TCR was taken from a man under 40 with type 1 diabetes. The rearranged chain carries TRBV5-1 and TRBJ1-1; 8 middle bases align to TRBD1. The sample comprised naive CD4+ T cells from blood. The sample's cell subset or site label, in plain terms: true naive CD4+ T cells. DNA sequence: TGCGCCAGCAGCTCGGGACAGGATCAACCGAACACTGAAGCTTTCTTT. Translation gives CASSSGQDQPNTEAFF. Here the CDR3 is joined to the reference TRBV5-1 and TRBJ1-1 genes, and the full variable domain is: KAGVTQTPRYLIKTRGQQVTLSCSPISGHRSVSWYQQTPGQGLQFLFEYFSETQRNKGNFPGRFSGRQFSNSRSEMNVSTLELGDSALYLCASSSGQDQPNTEAFFGQGTRLTVV.